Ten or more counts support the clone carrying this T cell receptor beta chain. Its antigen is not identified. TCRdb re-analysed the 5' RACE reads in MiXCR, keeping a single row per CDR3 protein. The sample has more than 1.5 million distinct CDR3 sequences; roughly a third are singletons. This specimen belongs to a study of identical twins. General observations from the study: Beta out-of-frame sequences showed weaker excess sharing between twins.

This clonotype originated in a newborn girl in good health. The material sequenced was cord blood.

The CDR3 here is CASSFTSGGAYEQYF. Here the CDR3 DNA reads TGTGCCAGCAGCTTTACTAGCGGGGGGGCCTACGAGCAGTACTTC. The chain carries TRBV12-3 or TRBV12-4 and TRBJ2-7; 13 bases fit TRBD2. Trimming removed 6 bases from V and 2 bases from J; junction bases left unmatched: 4. The CDR3 runs 15 residues.